Below are 13 T cell receptor beta chains sequenced from a single sample in a study of neoadjuvant nivolumab and ipilimumab in lung cancer. Generated by immunoSEQ multiplex PCR, the TCRdb table keeps only in-frame clones and is missing some. The sample includes about 26,000 clones, less than 90% of them seen just once. The sample was peripheral blood, taken before neoadjuvant nivolumab, alone or with ipilimumab. The receptors stem from an adult with non-small cell lung cancer.

The chain uses TRBV14 and TRBJ1-6; no clear D gene. Germline CDR1 reads SGHDN; CDR2 reads FVKESK. The CDR3 loop spans 18 amino acids. V was trimmed by 1 base and J by 0 bases, leaving 13 bases between them. This chain's CDR3 is CASSQGTSRSSYNSPLHF. In nucleotides, the CDR3 is TGTGCCAGCAGCCAAGGGACTTCACGGAGCTCCTATAATTCACCCCTCCACTTT.

The rearrangement joins TRBV4-2 to TRBJ2-1; no firm D call. The CDR3 totals 13 residues. The V gene lost 2 bases and the J gene lost 6 bases, with 8 bases spanning the gap. Germline lookup yields CDR1 LGHNA and CDR2 YNFKEQ. DNA of the CDR3: TGTGCCAGCAGCCAACCAATGGTCAATGAGCAGTTCTTC. It translates to CASSQPMVNEQFF.

The V call is TRBV6-5, the J call TRBJ1-1, with D uncertain. Germline assignment: CDR1 MNHEY and CDR2 SVGAGI. The CDR3 runs 13 residues. V was pared by 4 bases and J by 1 base, with 7 bases between. The CDR3 DNA sequence: TGTGCCAGCAGTTTACGGACGAACACTGAAGCTTTCTTT. This translates into CASSLRTNTEAFF.

This clone was counted a few times. The V gene is TRBV27, the J gene TRBJ1-6; a weak D match, TRBD1 (5 bases). The germline V and J ends were trimmed by 4 bases and 5 bases, with 12 bases remaining between them. This CDR3 is built from 15 residues. The germline V gene has CDR1 MNHEY and CDR2 SMNVEV (reference sequence). CDR3 amino acids: CASSWRTPNNSPLHF. The CDR3 bases are TGTGCCAGCAGTTGGAGGACACCTAATAATTCACCCCTCCACTTT.

The rearrangement uses TRBV7-9 and TRBJ2-2, with unresolved D. The CDR3 spans 16 residues. From germline, CDR1 is SEHNR and CDR2 FQNEAQ (reference sequence). Trimming stripped 1 base from V and 0 bases from J, with 9 bases between. As DNA, the CDR3 is TGTGCCAGCAGCTTAGACGGGTACACGAACACCGGGGAGCTGTTTTTT. It yields the protein CASSLDGYTNTGELFF.

The J gene is TRBJ1-6, the V gene TRBV5-6; a weak D match, TRBD1 (6 bases). Trimming removed 3 bases from V and 6 bases from J, with 16 bases in between. The CDR3 loop spans 16 amino acids. In germline, CDR1 is SGHDT, CDR2 YYEEEE. The CDR3, as DNA: TGTGCCAGCAGCTCCCAACAGGGCAGAGGTAATTCACCCCTCCACTTT. This encodes CASSSQQGRGNSPLHF.

CDR3 in amino acids: CASSLAGAGGNTIYF. CDR3 DNA: TGTGCCAGCAGTTTGGCAGGGGCTGGGGGAAACACCATATATTTT. The V and J genes are TRBV27 and TRBJ1-3; perhaps TRBD1 as D (6 bases). This CDR3 has 15 residues. V shed 3 bases and J shed 4 bases, with 13 bases lying between them. Germline assignment: CDR1 MNHEY and CDR2 SMNVEV (reference sequence).

V gene TRBV29-1 combines with J gene TRBJ2-2; D possibly corresponds to TRBD2 (5 bases). The CDR3 extends over 15 amino acids. Germline CDR1 is SQVTM and CDR2 is ANQGSEA. V lost 7 bases and J lost 0, with 15 bases in between. CDR3 bases: TGCAGCGCCTTGAGGGTGGGAGCGAACACCGGGGAGCTGTTTTTT. Its protein is CSALRVGANTGELFF.

This clone occurred once. The chain joins TRBV9 to TRBJ1-4; D unclear. V was trimmed by 2 bases and J by 2 bases, leaving 4 bases between them. Per the germline V gene, CDR1 is SGDLS and CDR2 is YYNGEE. The CDR3 runs 13 residues. CDR3: CASSVGTNEKLFF. For the CDR3, the DNA is TGTGCCAGCAGCGTGGGGACTAATGAAAAACTGTTTTTT.

V is TRBV7-8 and J is TRBJ2-7; 10 bases line up with TRBD2. The CDR3 extends over 16 amino acids. Trimming cost V 1 base and J 2 bases; bases outside gene matches: 5. The germline V gene has CDR1 SGHVS and CDR2 FQNEAQ. Here the CDR3 DNA reads TGTGCCAGCAGCTTAGGATCCAGCGGGGGGGCCTACGAGCAGTACTTC. It translates to CASSLGSSGGAYEQYF.

The V call is TRBV7-2, the J call TRBJ2-5, with TRBD2 matching 10 bases. The junction had 5 bases not matched to a gene; V was cut back by 1 base and J by 3 bases. This CDR3 is 16 amino acids long. Germline CDR1 is SGHTA and CDR2 is FQGNSA. For the CDR3, the DNA is TGTGCCAGCAGCTTAGTTAGGCTAGCGGGGGAAGAGACCCAGTACTTC. As protein: CASSLVRLAGEETQYF.

This chain uses TRBV5-6 with TRBJ1-2; D is undetermined. The CDR3 runs 14 residues. The V and J ends lost 4 bases and 8 bases respectively, with 18 bases between them. Per germline, CDR1 SGHDT and CDR2 YYEEEE. The CDR3 bases are TGTGCCAGCAGCCTCATCGGCACAGAGGAGGGCTACACCTTC. Amino acid sequence: CASSLIGTEEGYTF.

This sequence joins TRBV9 and TRBJ1-4; D not resolved. The CDR3 has 14 amino acids. V shed 6 bases and J shed 2 bases, with 11 bases lying between them. The V gene's germline CDR1 is SGDLS and CDR2 YYNGEE. CDR3 amino acids: CASTPDGTNEKLFF. The CDR3 coding sequence is TGTGCCAGCACCCCCGACGGGACTAATGAAAAACTGTTTTTT.